This T cell receptor beta chain derives from a study of blood T cell repertoires in COVID-19 (dated by TCRdb to the early 2020s). With regard to the full study: Samples covering the acute and convalescent phases of COVID-19 were provided by collaborators in the United States, Italy and Spain. The prospective study material was composed of cDNA or gDNA derived from T cells, B-cell-depleted T cells, or PBMCs. The dataset comprised deeply sampled blood TCRbeta repertoires from subjects exposed to, actively infected with, or recovered from COVID-19. The repertoires were released in a freely available public database meant as a resource for research on the immune response to SARS-CoV-2. Samples were obtained from the ongoing ImmuneRACE study (first 160 participants) and from 1,254 subjects provided by 6 global collaborators. Nearly every sample came with metadata listing a de-identified subject ID, COVID-19 status, age in years and sex. Where available, HLA class I and class II types were obtained from metadata supplied by the sample provider rather than from assay-based typing.

Collaborating institutions collected whole blood in K2EDTA tubes following their own protocols. For TCRbeta analysis, collaborator samples were shipped as frozen whole blood, as isolated PBMCs, or as DNA extracted from either sample type. What the research found in general, with its limitations: How much clinical and demographic metadata was included differed by source and by participant, and the metadata was provided uncurated.

This clone occurred once. Its antigen is currently not known. Base qualities were left out, and no much larger clone turns up one base away. The junction carries 12 bases between V and J, which are trimmed by 4 bases and 8 bases respectively. The cysteine opens and the phenylalanine closes a CDR3 of 12 amino acids. Of the read, only the CDR3 DNA is kept; its 36 bases are in frame from base 1. As encoded in the germline V gene (reference sequence), CDR1 is GTSNPN while CDR2 is SVGIG. The immunoSEQ Assay, a bias-controlled multiplex PCR, was used to amplify TCRbeta CDR3 regions from genomic DNA. From the authors' description of their analysis: Nucleated cell counts per sample were estimated from amplification of reference gene primers within the assay. To quantify the absolute abundance of each unique TCRbeta CDR3 rearrangement, sequence reads were collapsed and filtered. For each sample, productive Simpson clonality was calculated as the square root of Simpson's diversity index over productive rearrangements. TCRdb mirrors the immuneACCESS table, restricted to in-frame sequences. Some clones are absent from its copies; in checked studies, under half trace to an unresolved V gene, and the reason for the others is unknown. V and J calls and clone size are those listed in that table; D and trimming were worked out from the DNA. A total of 200,000 to 300,000 clones appear in this sample, around 90% of them only once. The ten largest clonotypes hold 3% of the sample.

Recombination linked TRBV30 to TRBJ2-4, with TRBD1 tentatively as D gene (6 bases match). The sample comprised peripheral blood. The sequence was collected from a man in his late teens or twenties with active or convalescent COVID-19. The CDR3 sequence is CAWKGDGDIQYF. The nucleotide sequence reads TGTGCCTGGAAGGGGGATGGAGACATTCAGTACTTC.